These 28 T cell receptor beta chains originate from one sample sequenced in a study of shared clonotypes between healthy human individuals. The repertoire was sequenced with immunoSEQ multiplex PCR; TCRdb's copy has only in-frame clones and lacks some. The table includes roughly 2,300,000 clones, about nine tenths detected once. Specimen: naive CD4+ T cells from PBMCs. As to subset: CD45RA+ positively selected. All receptors derive from a man younger than 35 in good health. Some clones in this sample may be carry-over from other donors' samples.

The chain couples TRBV18 to TRBJ2-3; D is possibly TRBD1 (6 bases). Germline-derived CDR1 and CDR2 are KGHSH and LQKENI. V was clipped by 5 bases and J by 5 bases, with 14 bases between them. CDR3 length: 14 residues. CDR3 bases: TGTGCCAGCTCAACTCCACAGGGTGGAGATACGCAGTATTTT. Translation: CASSTPQGGDTQYF.

This rearrangement joins TRBV6-1 to TRBJ1-2; D is perhaps TRBD1 (5 bases). Trimming took off 7 bases at V and 10 bases at J, with 19 bases between the two ends. The CDR3 spans 13 residues. CDR1 is MNHNS, CDR2 SASEGT, per germline. CDR3 nucleotides: TGTGCCAGCACTGAGGGTCCTCTGGGGGTCTACACCTTC. Protein: CASTEGPLGVYTF.

Concerning this clone: Distinct nucleotide sequences in the sample also encode this CDR3. J is TRBJ2-1 and V is TRBV7-2; D remains unclear. The CDR3 length is 14 residues. Trimming took off 1 base at V and 3 bases at J, with 7 bases between the two ends. Germline assignment: CDR1 SGHTA and CDR2 FQGNSA. The CDR3 loop reads CASSLGRNYNEQFF. The CDR3 bases are TGTGCCAGCAGCTTAGGCAGGAACTACAATGAGCAGTTCTTC.

The J gene is TRBJ2-4, the V gene TRBV2, with TRBD1 identical over 9 bases. Losses at the gene ends were 5 bases for V and 6 bases for J; bases not matched to a gene: 5. CDR1 and CDR2 (germline): SNHLY, FYNNEI. The CDR3 has 14 amino acids. The CDR3 reads CASSFDRGGNIQYF. CDR3 nucleotide sequence: TGTGCCAGCAGTTTCGACAGGGGGGGAAACATTCAGTACTTC.

J is TRBJ2-7 and V is TRBV4-3; unclear D gene. Germline V gene lookup returns CDR1 LGHNA and CDR2 YSLEER. Between the trimmed V and J ends, which lost 1 base and 7 bases, there was a span of 14 bases. The CDR3 has 14 amino acids. CDR3 loop: CASSQALGLGEQYF. The DNA for the CDR3 is TGCGCCAGCAGCCAAGCGCTGGGTCTCGGGGAGCAGTACTTC.

V and J are TRBV15 and TRBJ1-2, with unresolved D. There are 12 residues in the CDR3. Germline loops: CDR1 LNHNV, CDR2 YYDKDF (reference sequence). Deletions cut 0 bases from V and 7 bases from J, with 6 bases between. This CDR3 reads CATSRDLGGYTF. The CDR3 bases are TGTGCCACCAGCAGAGATCTGGGTGGCTACACCTTC.

Concerning this clone: The sample carries other DNA sequences with the same CDR3. The chain uses TRBV18 and TRBJ2-2; 7 bases align to TRBD1. CDR3 length: 14 amino acids. V lost 3 bases to trimming and J lost 5 bases; unmatched junction nucleotides: 3. CDR1 and CDR2 from the germline V gene are KGHSH and LQKENI. The DNA for the CDR3 is TGTGCCAGCTCACCGAAACAGGGGACCGGGGAGCTGTTTTTT. This translates into CASSPKQGTGELFF. The variable domain in full, completed from reference TRBV18 and TRBJ2-2, reads NAGVMQNPRHLVRRRGQEARLRCSPMKGHSHVYWYRQLPEEGLKFMVYLQKENIIDESGMPKERFSAEFPKEGPSILRIQQVVRGDSAAYFCASSPKQGTGELFFGEGSRLTVL.

V usage is TRBV27 and J usage is TRBJ1-5, with D unresolved. Germline loops: CDR1 MNHEY, CDR2 SMNVEV (reference sequence). The CDR3 has 15 residues. The germline V and J ends were trimmed by 7 bases and 4 bases, with 17 bases remaining between them. The CDR3 protein is CASKKDGGRNQPQHF. The CDR3 DNA reads as TGTGCCAGCAAAAAGGACGGAGGGCGGAATCAGCCCCAGCATTTT.

CDR3 bases: TGCGCCAGCAGCTTGCAGGGTTCTAACGAGCAGTACTTC. Protein product: CASSLQGSNEQYF. The chain couples TRBV4-1 to TRBJ2-7, with D maybe TRBD1 (5 bases). The CDR3 totals 13 residues. The ends were cut back, 5 bases at V and 5 bases at J, with 13 bases in the middle. Looked up from germline, CDR1 is MGHRA and CDR2 is YSYEKL.

As for this clone: This sample includes further DNA sequences coding for the same CDR3. V is TRBV7-2 and J is TRBJ2-2; TRBD1 matches at 7 bases. The V and J ends lost 1 base and 2 bases, in that order; junction bases with no gene match: 1. Germline V lookup: CDR1 SGHTA, CDR2 FQGNSA. This CDR3 spans 15 amino acids. The CDR3 bases are TGTGCCAGCAGCTTAGGACAGGGAAACACCGGGGAGCTGTTTTTT. Translated, it gives CASSLGQGNTGELFF.

The rearrangement links TRBV5-4 to TRBJ2-7; the match to TRBD2 covers 12 bases. The germline V gene has CDR1 SGHNT and CDR2 YYREEE (reference sequence). The V segment lost 4 bases and the J segment 5 bases; nucleotides outside the gene matches: 7. The CDR3 runs to 15 residues. Here the CDR3 reads CASSPRTSGTHEQYF. The CDR3 bases are TGTGCCAGCAGCCCGAGGACTAGCGGGACCCACGAGCAGTACTTC. Drawing the rest from reference TRBV5-4 and TRBJ2-7, the complete variable domain is ETGVTQSPTHLIKTRGQQVTLRCSSQSGHNTVSWYQQALGQGPQFIFQYYREEENGRGNFPPRFSGLQFPNYSSELNVNALELDDSALYLCASSPRTSGTHEQYFGPGTRLTVT.

The chain links TRBV29-1 to TRBJ2-1, with 10 bases fitting TRBD2. In germline, CDR1 is SQVTM, CDR2 ANQGSEA. V trimming: 1 base; J trimming: 2 bases; junction bases outside the gene matches: 8. The CDR3 has 17 residues. The CDR3 protein is CSVEGEAGGRAYNEQFF. The CDR3 nucleotides are TGCAGCGTTGAAGGGGAAGCGGGAGGGCGGGCCTACAATGAGCAGTTCTTC.

CDR3 bases: TGTGCCAGCAGTTACCCGGGGAGCTTGAGCTACACCTTC. As protein: CASSYPGSLSYTF. The chain links TRBV6-6 to TRBJ1-2; D remains unclear. V shed 2 bases and J shed 9 bases, with 13 bases lying between them. Germline CDR1 reads MNHNY; CDR2 reads SVGAGI (reference sequence). The CDR3 runs to 13 residues.

The count of this clone is one. Other DNA sequences from this sample encode an identical CDR3 as well. This sequence joins TRBV5-1 and TRBJ2-5; D is ambiguous. The CDR3 is 15 amino acids. Trimming stripped 0 bases from V and 2 bases from J, with 11 bases between. Germline CDR1 reads SGHRS; CDR2 reads YFSETQ. This chain's CDR3 is CASSLGPVQQETQYF. The CDR3 bases are TGCGCCAGCAGCTTGGGACCCGTTCAACAAGAGACCCAGTACTTC. Full variable domain (remainder filled in from reference TRBV5-1 and TRBJ2-5): KAGVTQTPRYLIKTRGQQVTLSCSPISGHRSVSWYQQTPGQGLQFLFEYFSETQRNKGNFPGRFSGRQFSNSRSEMNVSTLELGDSALYLCASSLGPVQQETQYFGPGTRLLVL.

This sequence joins TRBV9 and TRBJ2-3, with 10 nucleotides matching TRBD1. This CDR3 is 15 amino acids long. Germline loops: CDR1 SGDLS, CDR2 YYNGEE. V lost 3 bases to trimming and J lost 5 bases; unmatched junction nucleotides: 6. CDR3 sequence (DNA): TGTGCCAGCAGCGGCTGGACAGGGGGAGAAGATACGCAGTATTTT. This translates into CASSGWTGGEDTQYF.

The chain carries TRBV5-6 and TRBJ1-4, with D possibly TRBD1 on 6 matching bases. Germline V gives CDR1 SGHDT, CDR2 YYEEEE. The ends were cut back, 1 base at V and 7 bases at J, with 17 bases in the middle. The CDR3 has 16 amino acids. CDR3 amino acids: CASSLIRRGLTEKLFF. The CDR3 region has the DNA TGTGCCAGCAGCTTGATCCGAAGGGGGTTGACTGAAAAACTGTTTTTT. The entire variable domain, with the rest obtained from reference TRBV5-6 and TRBJ1-4, is as follows: DAGVTQSPTHLIKTRGQQVTLRCSPKSGHDTVSWYQQALGQGPQFIFQYYEEEERQRGNFPDRFSGHQFPNYSSELNVNALLLGDSALYLCASSLIRRGLTEKLFFGSGTQLSVL.

This rearrangement joins TRBV1 to TRBJ2-7; the table calls TRBD2, which could not be checked here. TRBV1 is termed a pseudogene. The CDR3 covers 18 residues. In nucleotides, the CDR3 is TGCACCAGCAGCCCGAGCGGTAGCGGGAGGGCAAGGTCCTACGAGCAGTACTTC. It codes for CTSSPSGSGRARSYEQYF.

A single count supports this clone. J is TRBJ1-5 and V is TRBV4-1; D may be TRBD1 (6 bases). Trimming shortened V by 0 bases and J by 5 bases, and 14 bases separated the two germline ends. The CDR3 runs 16 residues. CDR1 is MGHRA and CDR2 is YSYEKL in the germline V gene. The CDR3, as DNA: TGCGCCAGCAGCCAAGAGGGGGGGGCGCGGGATCAGCCCCAGCATTTT. Protein: CASSQEGGARDQPQHF.

The chain couples TRBV19 to TRBJ1-5; no definite D call. V lost 3 bases, J lost 6 bases, and 21 bases lay in between. The CDR3 consists of 17 residues. The germline V gene has CDR1 LNHDA and CDR2 SQIVND (reference sequence). This CDR3 reads CASSILKAAGLGQPQHF. As DNA, the CDR3 is TGTGCCAGTAGTATTCTCAAGGCGGCAGGATTAGGTCAGCCCCAGCATTTT.

In this sample, this clone turned up a few times. In the same sample, other DNA sequences code for this CDR3. J is TRBJ1-1 and V is TRBV19; D is unclear. Germline CDR1 reads LNHDA; CDR2 reads SQIVND (reference sequence). The CDR3 is 14 amino acids. V lost 1 base and J lost 1, with 7 bases in between. The CDR3: CASSIGTGNTEAFF. The CDR3 bases are TGTGCCAGTAGTATAGGGACGGGGAACACTGAAGCTTTCTTT.

This chain joins TRBV4-2 and TRBJ2-3; D might be TRBD2 (5 bases). The V and J ends lost 4 bases and 7 bases respectively, with 9 bases between them. The CDR3 runs 12 residues. Germline values: CDR1 LGHNA, CDR2 YNFKEQ. CDR3 DNA: TGTGCCAGCAGCCGCCCGGGGAATACGCAGTATTTT. Its protein is CASSRPGNTQYF.

As to this clone: In the same sample, other DNA sequences code for this CDR3. This chain uses TRBV28 with TRBJ2-2; D is undetermined. V gave up 6 bases and J gave up 2 bases, with 4 bases separating them. Per germline, CDR1 MDHEN and CDR2 SYDVKM. The CDR3 consists of 12 residues. The chain's CDR3 is CASRLNTGELFF. The CDR3 coding sequence is TGTGCCAGCAGACTAAACACCGGGGAGCTGTTTTTT.

This chain uses TRBV5-8 with TRBJ2-3; 7 bases fit TRBD1. Germline-derived CDR1 and CDR2 are SGHTS and YDEGEE. Losses at the gene ends were 8 bases for V and 11 bases for J; bases not matched to a gene: 11. The CDR3 runs 12 residues. The CDR3: CASRRQGPLQYF. The CDR3 DNA reads TGTGCCAGTAGACGACAGGGTCCCTTGCAGTATTTT.

The chain couples TRBV25-1 to TRBJ2-3; TRBD2 is a possible D gene (5 bases). Germline lookup yields CDR1 MGHDK and CDR2 SYGVNS. The CDR3 is 13 residues long. The V and J ends lost 6 bases and 8 bases respectively, with 15 bases between them. The CDR3 spells CASRVPDYGTQYF. The CDR3 nucleotides are TGTGCCAGCAGGGTACCCGACTACGGTACGCAGTATTTT.

V gene TRBV29-1 combines with J gene TRBJ2-1, with a possible D match to TRBD1 (5 bases). The CDR3 is 13 residues long. V lost 3 bases, J lost 10 bases, and 16 bases lay in between. CDR1 is SQVTM and CDR2 is ANQGSEA in the germline V gene. CDR3 nucleotide sequence: TGCAGCGTTGATCGAAGGGGCTTCGGGGAGCAGTTCTTC. It translates to CSVDRRGFGEQFF.

V is TRBV7-9 and J is TRBJ2-3, with 8 bases identical to TRBD2. The germline V gene has CDR1 SEHNR and CDR2 FQNEAQ (reference sequence). V gave up 2 bases and J gave up 4 bases; unmatched junction bases: 11. The CDR3 spans 17 residues. The CDR3 bases are TGTGCCAGCAGCTTACCACTAGCGGACATAATGGCAGATACGCAGTATTTT. Its protein product is CASSLPLADIMADTQYF.

The chain joins TRBV5-4 to TRBJ2-5; TRBD2 aligns across 7 bases. The CDR3 loop spans 13 amino acids. Germline V gene sequence: CDR1 SGHNT, CDR2 YYREEE (reference sequence). V dropped 4 bases and J dropped 5; count of bases not matched to a gene: 5. This CDR3 reads CASSPGGWETQYF. DNA of the CDR3: TGTGCCAGCAGCCCCGGGGGGTGGGAGACCCAGTACTTC.

In regard to this clone: The sample holds other DNA sequences that translate to the same CDR3. The gene calls are TRBV7-9 and TRBJ1-1, with TRBD1 matching over 7 bases. Germline values: CDR1 SEHNR, CDR2 FQNEAQ (reference sequence). This CDR3 comprises 14 residues. V dropped 2 bases and J dropped 3; count of bases not matched to a gene: 3. The DNA for the CDR3 is TGTGCCAGCAGCTTAATGCAGGGGGACACTGAAGCTTTCTTT. This translates into CASSLMQGDTEAFF.